This T cell receptor (beta chain) derives from a study of shared clonotypes between healthy human individuals. General study findings and limits: Memory subsets had estimated richness that was generally smaller than that of naive subsets.

The V and J ends lost 1 base and 7 bases respectively, with 10 bases between them. The CDR3 spans 14 residues. Per germline, CDR1 SEHNR and CDR2 FQNEAQ (reference sequence). Profiled with immunoSEQ multiplex PCR; TCRdb holds only in-frame clones, not every one. This sample yields some 2 million clones, of which roughly 94% are seen a single time; roughly 1% belongs to the top ten. Comment on this clone: Its antigen is unknown.

CD45RO-negative CD8 cells positively selected for CCR7 made up the naive population, which excluded terminally differentiated effector memory CD45RA+ cells. The TCR comes from a man younger than 35 in good health. What was sequenced was naive CD8+ T cells sorted from blood. V gene TRBV7-9 combines with J gene TRBJ2-2, with D perhaps matching TRBD2 (6 bases). The CDR3 loop reads CASSLVGEVGELFF. The CDR3 bases are TGTGCCAGCAGCTTAGTCGGGGAGGTCGGGGAGCTGTTTTTT.